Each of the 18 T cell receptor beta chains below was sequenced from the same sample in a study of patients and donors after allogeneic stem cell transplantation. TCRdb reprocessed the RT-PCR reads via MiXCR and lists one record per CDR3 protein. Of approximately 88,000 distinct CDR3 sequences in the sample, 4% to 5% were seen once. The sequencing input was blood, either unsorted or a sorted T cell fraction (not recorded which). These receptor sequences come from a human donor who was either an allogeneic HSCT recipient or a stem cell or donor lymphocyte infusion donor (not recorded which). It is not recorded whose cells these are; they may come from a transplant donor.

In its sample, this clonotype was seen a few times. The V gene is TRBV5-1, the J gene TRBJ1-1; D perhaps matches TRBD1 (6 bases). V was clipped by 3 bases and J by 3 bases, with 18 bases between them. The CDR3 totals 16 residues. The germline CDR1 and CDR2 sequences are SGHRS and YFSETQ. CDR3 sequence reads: CASSSTGREDDTEAFF. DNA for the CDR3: TGCGCCAGCAGCTCTACAGGGAGGGAGGACGACACTGAAGCTTTCTTT.

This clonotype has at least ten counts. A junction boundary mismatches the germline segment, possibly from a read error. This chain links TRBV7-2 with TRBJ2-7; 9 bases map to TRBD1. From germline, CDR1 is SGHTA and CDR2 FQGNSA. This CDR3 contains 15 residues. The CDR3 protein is CASTPVDRGPYEQYF. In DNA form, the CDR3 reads TGTGCTAGCACCCCGGTGGACAGGGGTCCCTACGAGCAGTACTTC.

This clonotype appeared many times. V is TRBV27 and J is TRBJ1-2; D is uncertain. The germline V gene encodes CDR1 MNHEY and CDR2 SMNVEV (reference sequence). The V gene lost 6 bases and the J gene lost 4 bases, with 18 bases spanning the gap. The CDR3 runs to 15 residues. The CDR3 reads CASRPNPGVSYGYTF. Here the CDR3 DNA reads TGTGCCAGCAGACCGAACCCCGGGGTTTCCTATGGCTACACCTTC.

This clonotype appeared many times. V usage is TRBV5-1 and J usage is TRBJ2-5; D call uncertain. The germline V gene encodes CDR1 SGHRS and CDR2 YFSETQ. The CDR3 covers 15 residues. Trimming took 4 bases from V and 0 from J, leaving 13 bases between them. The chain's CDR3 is CASSRSSSNQETQYF. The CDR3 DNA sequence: TGCGCCAGCAGCCGGTCGTCCTCAAACCAAGAGACCCAGTACTTC.

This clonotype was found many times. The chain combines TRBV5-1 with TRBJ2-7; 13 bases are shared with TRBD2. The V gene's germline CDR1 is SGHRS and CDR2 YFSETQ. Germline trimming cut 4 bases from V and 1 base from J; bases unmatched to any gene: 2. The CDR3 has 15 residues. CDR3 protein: CASSRTSGRSYEQYF. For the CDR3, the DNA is TGCGCCAGCAGCCGGACTAGCGGGAGATCCTACGAGCAGTACTTC.

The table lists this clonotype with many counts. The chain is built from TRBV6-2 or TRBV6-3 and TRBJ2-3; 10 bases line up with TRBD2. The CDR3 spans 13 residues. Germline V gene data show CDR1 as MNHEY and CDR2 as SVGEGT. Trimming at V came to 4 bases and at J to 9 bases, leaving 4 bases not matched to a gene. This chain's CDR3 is CASSFQTSGTQYF. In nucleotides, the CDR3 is TGTGCCAGCAGTTTCCAGACTAGCGGGACGCAGTATTTT.

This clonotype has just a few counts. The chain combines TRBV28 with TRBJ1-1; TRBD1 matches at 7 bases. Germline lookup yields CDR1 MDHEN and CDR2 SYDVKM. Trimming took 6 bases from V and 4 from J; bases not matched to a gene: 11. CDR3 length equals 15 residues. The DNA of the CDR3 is TGTGCCAGCAGCCTGACAGGGCCTAGGAGCACTGAAGCTTTCTTT. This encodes CASSLTGPRSTEAFF.

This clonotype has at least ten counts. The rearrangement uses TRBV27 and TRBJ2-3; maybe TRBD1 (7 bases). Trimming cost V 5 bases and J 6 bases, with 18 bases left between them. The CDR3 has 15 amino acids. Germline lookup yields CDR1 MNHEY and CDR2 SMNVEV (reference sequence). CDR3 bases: TGTGCCAGCAGTCTCTCACAGGGGAGGTCGGATACGCAGTATTTT. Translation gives CASSLSQGRSDTQYF.

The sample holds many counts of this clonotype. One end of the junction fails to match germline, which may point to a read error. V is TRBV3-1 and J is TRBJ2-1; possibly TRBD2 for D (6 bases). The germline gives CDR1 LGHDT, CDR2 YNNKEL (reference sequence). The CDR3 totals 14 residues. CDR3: CASSQSGLYNGQFF. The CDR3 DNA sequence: TGTGCCAGCAGCCAATCGGGACTCTACAATGGGCAGTTCTTC.

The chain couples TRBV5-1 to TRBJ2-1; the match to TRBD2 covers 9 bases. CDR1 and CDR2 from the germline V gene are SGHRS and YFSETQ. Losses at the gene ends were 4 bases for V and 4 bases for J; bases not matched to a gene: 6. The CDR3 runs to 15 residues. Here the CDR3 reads CASSPGTSLYNEQFF. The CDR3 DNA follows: TGCGCCAGCAGCCCCGGGACTAGCCTATACAATGAGCAGTTCTTC.

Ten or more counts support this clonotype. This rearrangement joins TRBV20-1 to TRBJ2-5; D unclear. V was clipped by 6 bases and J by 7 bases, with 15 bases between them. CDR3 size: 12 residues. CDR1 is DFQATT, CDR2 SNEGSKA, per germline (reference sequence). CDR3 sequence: CSASTPPGTQYF. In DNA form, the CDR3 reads TGCAGTGCCAGCACGCCGCCAGGGACCCAGTACTTC.

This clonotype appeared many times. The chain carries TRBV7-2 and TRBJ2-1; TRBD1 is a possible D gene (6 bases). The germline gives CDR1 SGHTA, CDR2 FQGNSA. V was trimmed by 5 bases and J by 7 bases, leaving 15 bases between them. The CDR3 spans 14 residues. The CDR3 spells CASSAQGTNNEQFF. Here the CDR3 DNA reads TGTGCCAGCAGCGCACAGGGAACTAATAATGAGCAGTTCTTC.

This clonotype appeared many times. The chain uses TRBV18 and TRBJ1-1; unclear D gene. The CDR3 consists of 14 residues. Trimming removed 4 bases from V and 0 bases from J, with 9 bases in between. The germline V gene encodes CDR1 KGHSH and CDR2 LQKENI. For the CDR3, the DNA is TGTGCCAGCTCACTCTGGACGGTGAACACTGAAGCTTTCTTT. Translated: CASSLWTVNTEAFF.

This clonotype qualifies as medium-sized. In DNA, the CDR3 is TGTGCCAGCAGCCTCTCTCGAGGGGGGGTCACCGGGGAGCTGTTTTTT. Protein: CASSLSRGGVTGELFF. V and J are TRBV12-3 or TRBV12-4 and TRBJ2-2, with a possible D match to TRBD2 (7 bases). V lost 6 bases, J lost 4 bases, and 18 bases lay in between. There are 16 residues in the CDR3.

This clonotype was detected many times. CDR3 bases: TGTGCCAGCAGCGTCATTGGTACAGATACGCAGTATTTT. Residues: CASSVIGTDTQYF. The gene calls are TRBV9 and TRBJ2-3; D is undetermined. The CDR3 runs 13 residues. The germline V gene encodes CDR1 SGDLS and CDR2 YYNGEE. V lost 2 bases, J lost 3 bases, and 7 bases lay in between.

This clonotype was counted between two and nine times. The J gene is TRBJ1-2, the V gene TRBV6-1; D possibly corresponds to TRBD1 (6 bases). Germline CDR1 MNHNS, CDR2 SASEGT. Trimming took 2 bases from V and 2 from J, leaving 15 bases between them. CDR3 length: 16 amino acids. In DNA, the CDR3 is TGTGCCAGCAGTGAAAATGGACAGTTCCCCAACTATGGCTACACCTTC. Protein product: CASSENGQFPNYGYTF.

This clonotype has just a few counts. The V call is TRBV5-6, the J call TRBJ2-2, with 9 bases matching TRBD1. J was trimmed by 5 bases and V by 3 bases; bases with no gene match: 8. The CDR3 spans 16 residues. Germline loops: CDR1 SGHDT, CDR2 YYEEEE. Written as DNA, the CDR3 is TGTGCCAGCAGCTGGGGGGGCGGACAGGGGACCGGGGAGCTGTTTTTT. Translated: CASSWGGGQGTGELFF.

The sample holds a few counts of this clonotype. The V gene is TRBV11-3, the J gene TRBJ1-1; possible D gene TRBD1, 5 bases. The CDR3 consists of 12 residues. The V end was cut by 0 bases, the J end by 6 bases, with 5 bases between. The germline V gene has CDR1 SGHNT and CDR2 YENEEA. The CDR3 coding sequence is TGTGCCAGCAGCTTAGAACAGGCTGAAGCTTTCTTT. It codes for CASSLEQAEAFF.